This T cell receptor beta chain originates from a study of blood T cell repertoires in COVID-19. Study summary: Collection of acute and convalescent COVID-19 samples took place in the United States, Italy and Spain. The analysed material was cDNA or gDNA that came from T cells, B-cell-depleted T cells, or PBMCs.

The repertoire was sequenced with immunoSEQ multiplex PCR; TCRdb's copy has only in-frame clones and lacks some. Of some 71,000 clones in the sample, roughly 86% were seen once. The CDR3 covers 18 residues. In germline, CDR1 is SGHNT, CDR2 YYREEE (reference sequence). Trimming at V came to 0 bases and at J to 1 base, leaving 11 bases not matched to a gene. The sequenced sample consisted of peripheral blood. The sequence was collected from a woman aged 70-85 years with acute or convalescent COVID-19. The chain uses TRBV5-4 and TRBJ2-7; TRBD2 aligns across 9 bases. In nucleotides, the CDR3 is TGTGCCAGCAGCTTGGGCCTCGGGACTAGCATACAATCCTACGAGCAGTACTTC. Its protein is CASSLGLGTSIQSYEQYF.